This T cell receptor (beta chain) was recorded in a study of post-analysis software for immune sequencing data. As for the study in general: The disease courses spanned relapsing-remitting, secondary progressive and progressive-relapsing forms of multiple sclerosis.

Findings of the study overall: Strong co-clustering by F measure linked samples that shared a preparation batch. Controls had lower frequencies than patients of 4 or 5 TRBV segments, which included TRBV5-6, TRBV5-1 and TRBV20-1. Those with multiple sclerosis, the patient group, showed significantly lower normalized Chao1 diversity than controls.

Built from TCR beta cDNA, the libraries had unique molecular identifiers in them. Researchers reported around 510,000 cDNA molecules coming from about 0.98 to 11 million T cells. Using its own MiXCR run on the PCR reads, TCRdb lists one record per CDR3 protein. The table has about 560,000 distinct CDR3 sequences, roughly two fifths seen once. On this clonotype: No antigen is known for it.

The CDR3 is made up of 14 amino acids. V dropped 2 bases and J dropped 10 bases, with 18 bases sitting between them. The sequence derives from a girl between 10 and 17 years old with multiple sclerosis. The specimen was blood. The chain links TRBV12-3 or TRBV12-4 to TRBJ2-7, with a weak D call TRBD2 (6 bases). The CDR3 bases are TGTGCCAGCAGTTTAACGTCAGGCGGAGGGGCCCAGTACTTC. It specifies CASSLTSGGGAQYF.